One sample yielded the 25 T cell receptor beta chains listed below, sequenced in a study of T cells in women clearing cervical HPV infection. TCRdb keeps only in-frame clones here, not all; method: immunoSEQ multiplex PCR. Its clone listing holds under 45,000 clones. The sequenced sample was blood buffy coat. The receptors were sampled from a woman aged 18-69 years with a cervical HPV16 infection that either progressed to CIN3+ or cleared (not recorded which).

Here the CDR3 reads CASSDMRGNQPQHF. CDR3 bases read: TGTGCCAGCAGTGATATGAGGGGCAATCAGCCC. The gene calls are TRBV25-1 and TRBJ1-5; D remains ambiguous. The read stops 3 residues short of the end of the CDR3; the missing end is completed from the germline J gene. Germline-derived CDR1 and CDR2 are MGHDK and SYGVNS. The CDR3 is 14 amino acids. The ends were cut back, 3 bases at V and 2 bases at J, with 8 bases in the middle.

The sequenced part of the CDR3 DNA is TGTGCCAGCAGCTATAGCGGGAGTAACGACGAG. Protein sequence: CASSYSGSNDE. The full-length CDR3 reads as CASSYSGSNDEQYF. V and J are TRBV12-3 or TRBV12-4 and TRBJ2-7; 9 nucleotides agree with TRBD2. The CDR3 goes on 3 residues after the read ends, and that part is filled in from the germline J gene. The CDR3 totals 14 residues. With V trimmed by 6 bases and J by 5 bases, 8 bases remained unmatched.

Incomplete CDR3 DNA: TGTGCCAGCAGCTTGTTCCGCAGGGGGAGGAACGAG. The encoded protein is CASSLFRRGRNE. The CDR3 in full is CASSLFRRGRNEQYF. V is TRBV5-6 and J is TRBJ2-7, with D perhaps TRBD1 (7 bases). The DNA ends 3 residues before the CDR3 does, and the rest of the CDR3 is filled in from the germline J gene. V lost 1 base to trimming and J lost 5 bases, with 16 bases between them. Germline lookup yields CDR1 SGHDT and CDR2 YYEEEE. There are 15 residues in the CDR3.

Details on this clone: The CDR3 end falls 3 residues outside the read, so it is completed with the germline J gene. The chain has TRBV19 and TRBJ2-1; 13 bases agree with TRBD2. The V gene end was trimmed by 1 base and the J gene end by 7 bases; junction bases not matched to a gene: 4. Looked up from germline, CDR1 is LNHDA and CDR2 is SQIVND (reference sequence). The CDR3 is 16 residues long. The CDR3 sequence is CASSIGWGLAGNEQFF. CDR3 DNA, as far as it was read: TGTGCCAGTAGTATAGGCTGGGGACTAGCGGGAAATGAG.

About this clone: At one boundary the junction diverges from the germline segment, which might be a read error. The read ends 3 residues early relative to the CDR3; the germline J gene fills the gap. This chain uses TRBV12-3 or TRBV12-4 with TRBJ1-1; no firm D call. CDR3 length: 16 residues. The sequenced part of the CDR3 DNA is TGTGCCAGCAGGTTAGGGAAGGGCCATTTGAACACTGAA. Residues: CASRLGKGHLNTE. The complete CDR3 reads CASRLGKGHLNTEAFF.

Worth noting for this clone: The CDR3 goes on 3 residues after the read ends, and that part is filled in from the germline J gene. V and J are TRBV20-1 and TRBJ2-3; TRBD1 might be the D (6 bases). Looked up from germline, CDR1 is DFQATT and CDR2 is SNEGSKA (reference sequence). This CDR3 contains 14 residues. With 5 bases removed from V and 0 bases from J, the gap between germline ends came to 12 bases. The sequenced part of the CDR3 DNA is TGCAGTGCTTCAACAGGGCCCAGCACAGATACG. Its protein product is CSASTGPSTDT. The whole CDR3 sequence is CSASTGPSTDTQYF.

On this clone itself: The CDR3 goes on 3 residues after the read ends, and that part is filled in from the germline J gene. The rearrangement uses TRBV19 and TRBJ1-2; D unclear. The CDR3 consists of 13 residues. The germline CDR1 and CDR2 sequences are LNHDA and SQIVND (reference sequence). Incomplete CDR3 DNA: TGTGCCAGTAGTATTAAAGGGCCAGATACC. It specifies CASSIKGPDT. The CDR3 reads in full as CASSIKGPDTYTF.

With regard to this clone: The read falls 3 residues short of the CDR3 end, and the missing part is taken from the germline J gene. The chain couples TRBV20-1 to TRBJ2-3, with a weak D call TRBD2 (5 bases). CDR1 is DFQATT and CDR2 is SNEGSKA in the germline V gene (reference sequence). The CDR3 is 14 residues long. V shed 6 bases and J shed 1 base, with 14 bases lying between them. This CDR3 is CSAPDSRGTDTQYF. The CDR3 DNA, read in part, is TGCAGTGCCCCTGACTCGCGGGGCACAGATACG.

With regard to this clone: The sequenced fragment ends 3 residues before the CDR3 boundary, so the rest is inferred from the germline J gene. The chain recombines TRBV13 with TRBJ1-2; tentative D call: TRBD1 (5 bases). Per the germline V gene, CDR1 is PRHDT and CDR2 is FYEKMQ (reference sequence). The CDR3 sequence is 16 residues long. The V end was cut by 0 bases, the J end by 7 bases, with 18 bases between. The covered CDR3 bases are TGTGCCAGCAGCTTAGGCAGGGAGGAGGTCCGAAGTGGC. Its protein product is CASSLGREEVRSG. The whole CDR3 reads CASSLGREEVRSGYTF.

Note on this clone: With the read ending 3 residues before the CDR3 end, the germline J gene is used to fill in that end. This chain joins TRBV2 and TRBJ2-3, with a tentative D call TRBD2 (6 bases). The CDR3 runs 14 residues. Germline loops: CDR1 SNHLY, CDR2 FYNNEI. CDR3 residues: CASSEGLSQETQYF. The CDR3 DNA, read in part, is TGTGCCAGCAGTGAGGGACTGTCACAAGAGACG.

In the case of this clone: The read ends 3 residues early relative to the CDR3; the germline J gene fills the gap. The chain combines TRBV10-1 with TRBJ2-3, with D tentatively TRBD1 (6 bases). The CDR3 consists of 16 residues. The germline CDR1 and CDR2 sequences are WNHNN and SYGVQD (reference sequence). Trimming took 7 bases from V and 0 from J, leaving 17 bases between them. The sequenced part of the CDR3 DNA is TGCGCCAGCATTAGGGGGATGGGGGCTAGCACAGATACG. It specifies CASIRGMGASTDT. The entire CDR3 reads CASIRGMGASTDTQYF.

CDR3 region: CAWSVQKLFF. The DNA read from the CDR3 is TGTGCCTGGAGTGTCCAGAAA. This rearrangement joins TRBV30 to TRBJ1-4, with D unclear. The CDR3 end is not reached by the read, which stops 3 residues before it; the germline J gene fills it in. Germline lookup yields CDR1 GTSNPN and CDR2 SVGIG (reference sequence). This CDR3 spans 10 amino acids.

In the case of this clone: With the read ending 3 residues before the CDR3 end, the germline J gene is used to fill in that end. J is TRBJ2-5 and V is TRBV5-4; weak D call: TRBD1 (5 bases). Germline V gene lookup returns CDR1 SGHNT and CDR2 YYREEE (reference sequence). The ends were cut back, 0 bases at V and 2 bases at J, with 5 bases in the middle. The CDR3 loop spans 13 amino acids. The covered CDR3 bases are TGTGCCAGCAGCTTGGGACAGCAAGAGACC. Its protein is CASSLGQQET. The whole CDR3 is CASSLGQQETQYF.

Details on this clone: The read gets to within 3 residues of the CDR3 end, and the germline J gene fills in the rest. The chain combines TRBV7-1 with TRBJ1-1; D is possibly TRBD1 (5 bases). TRBV7-1 is an ORF, with its function uncertain. The length of the CDR3 is 20 residues. Incomplete CDR3 DNA: TGTGCCAGCAGCTCTTCCCAACTAAGGACTAGCGGGGCCACCACAGATACG. It is translated as CASSSSQLRTSGATTDT. The CDR3, in full, reads CASSSSQLRTSGATTDTAFF.

About this clone itself: The read stops 3 residues short of the end of the CDR3; the missing end is completed from the germline J gene. V is TRBV28 and J is TRBJ2-1; 8 positions agree with TRBD2. V gave up 8 bases and J gave up 3 bases; unmatched junction bases: 6. CDR3 size: 14 residues. Looked up from germline, CDR1 is MDHEN and CDR2 is SYDVKM. The DNA read from the CDR3 is TGTGCCAGCTCCCCGGGGGGGAACTACAATGAG. This translates into CASSPGGNYNE. The full CDR3 reads CASSPGGNYNEQFF.

In the case of this clone: The CDR3 extends 3 residues past the end of the read, so its final part is completed from the germline J gene. The chain combines TRBV7-9 with TRBJ1-2, with 8 bases identical to TRBD1. This CDR3 has 14 residues. CDR1 is SEHNR and CDR2 is FQNEAQ in the germline V gene (reference sequence). The CDR3 loop reads CASSLGTGFWDYTF. CDR3 DNA (partial): TGTGCCAGCAGCTTGGGGACAGGCTTTTGGGAC.

Points on this clone: The read stops 3 residues short of the end of the CDR3; the missing end is completed from the germline J gene. The chain is built from TRBV20-1 and TRBJ2-5, with a tentative D call TRBD1 (6 bases). Germline V gene lookup returns CDR1 DFQATT and CDR2 SNEGSKA (reference sequence). The CDR3 length is 15 residues. Deletions cut 5 bases from V and 0 bases from J, with 16 bases between. CDR3 bases read: TGCAGTGCTCTTGGACAGAAGAAGTACCAAGAGACC. Protein product: CSALGQKKYQET. The entire CDR3 protein is CSALGQKKYQETQYF.

A word on this clone: The read is 3 residues too short to cover the CDR3 end, so that end is filled in from the germline J gene. The chain combines TRBV5-5 with TRBJ1-1; D is undetermined. Germline V gene lookup returns CDR1 SGHKS and CDR2 YYEKEE (reference sequence). CDR3 length: 13 residues. Deletions cut 0 bases from V and 5 bases from J, with 8 bases between. CDR3 region: CASSLAGYTEAFF. CDR3 DNA, as far as it was read: TGTGCCAGCAGCTTGGCAGGCTATACTGAA. Looking up the rest from reference TRBV5-5 and TRBJ1-1 gives the full variable domain: DAGVTQSPTHLIKTRGQQVTLRCSPISGHKSVSWYQQVLGQGPQFIFQYYEKEERGRGNFPDRFSARQFPNYSSELNVNALLLGDSALYLCASSLAGYTEAFFGQGTRLTVV.

CDR3 DNA (partial): TGCGCCAGCACCCCTTACATGGGACAGATAAAGACTGGC. It translates to CASTPYMGQIKTG. The entire CDR3 is CASTPYMGQIKTGYTF. J is TRBJ1-2 and V is TRBV5-1, with TRBD1 matching over 7 bases. Sequencing ends 3 residues short of the CDR3 end; the germline J gene provides the rest. The CDR3 covers 16 residues. J was trimmed by 7 bases and V by 6 bases; bases with no gene match: 18. Germline CDR1 and CDR2: SGHRS and YFSETQ.

About this clone: The missing CDR3 end, 3 residues past where the read stops, is filled in from the germline J gene. The chain carries TRBV19 and TRBJ2-2, with TRBD1 matching 9 bases. This CDR3 has 16 amino acids. The V gene's germline CDR1 is LNHDA and CDR2 SQIVND (reference sequence). The covered CDR3 bases are TGTGCCAGTAGTACAGGACAGGGGTCCTATAATTCACCG. Translation: CASSTGQGSYNSP. The CDR3 as a whole reads CASSTGQGSYNSPLFF.

In regard to this clone: The read finishes 3 residues shy of the CDR3 end, and the germline J gene is used to complete it. The gene calls are TRBV2 and TRBJ2-7; 9 bases match TRBD1. V was clipped by 6 bases and J by 6 bases; unmatched bases: 3. Per germline, CDR1 SNHLY and CDR2 FYNNEI. CDR3 size: 12 residues. The covered CDR3 bases are TGTGCCAGCAGGGACAGGGGTTCCGAG. Protein sequence: CASRDRGSE. The full CDR3 reads CASRDRGSEQYF.

About this clone: The read finishes 3 residues shy of the CDR3 end, and the germline J gene is used to complete it. The V gene is TRBV7-2, the J gene TRBJ1-2; 7 nucleotides agree with TRBD1. This CDR3 has 14 amino acids. CDR1 is SGHTA and CDR2 is FQGNSA in the germline V gene. The V and J ends lost 5 bases and 2 bases, in that order; junction bases with no gene match: 5. The DNA read from the CDR3 is TGTGCCAGCAGCCCGGGACAGCTAAACTATGGC. It encodes CASSPGQLNYG. The complete CDR3 reads CASSPGQLNYGYTF.

Concerning this clone itself: The read ends 3 residues shy of where the CDR3 ends; the end is completed using the germline J gene. The rearrangement links TRBV7-9 to TRBJ1-2; D uncertain. With 4 bases removed from V and 1 base from J, the gap between germline ends came to 4 bases. Germline V gives CDR1 SEHNR, CDR2 FQNEAQ (reference sequence). This CDR3 has 12 amino acids. The CDR3 is CASSSINYGYTF. The DNA read from the CDR3 is TGTGCCAGCAGCTCCATTAACTATGGC. Full variable domain (outside the CDR3, taken from reference TRBV7-9 and TRBJ1-2): DTGVSQNPRHKITKRGQNVTFRCDPISEHNRLYWYRQTLGQGPEFLTYFQNEAQLEKSRLLSDRFSAERPKGSFSTLEIQRTEQGDSAMYLCASSSINYGYTFGSGTRLTVV.

The sequenced CDR3 bases are TGTGCCACCCGAGGGGTAGGGTTTGACTACGAG. This codes for CATRGVGFDYE. The full CDR3 protein is CATRGVGFDYEQYF. The gene calls are TRBV28 and TRBJ2-7; D tentatively reads TRBD1 or TRBD2 (5 bases each). The read gets to within 3 residues of the CDR3 end, and the germline J gene fills in the rest. The V and J ends lost 10 bases and 3 bases respectively, with 19 bases between them. This CDR3 spans 14 amino acids. The germline CDR1 and CDR2 sequences are MDHEN and SYDVKM.

Turning to this clone: The CDR3 end falls 3 residues outside the read, so it is completed with the germline J gene. V gene TRBV5-1 combines with J gene TRBJ1-1; tentatively, D is TRBD1 (6 bases). Germline values: CDR1 SGHRS, CDR2 YFSETQ. Between the trimmed V and J ends, which lost 6 bases and 1 base, there was a span of 13 bases. The CDR3 is made up of 14 amino acids. The sequenced part of the CDR3 DNA is TGCGCCAGCAAGCCAGGGACAACGAACACTGAA. Translation gives CASKPGTTNTE. The whole CDR3 reads CASKPGTTNTEAFF.